This T cell receptor (beta chain) stems from a study of blood T cells in healthy people across ages. Germline V lookup: CDR1 LGHNA, CDR2 YSLEER. The CDR3 consists of 11 residues. The V gene end was trimmed by 5 bases and the J gene end by 7 bases; junction bases not matched to a gene: 2. A second PCR, run for roughly 6 to 11 cycles, used a sample-barcoded 5' primer plus a J-beta primer mix. TCRdb independently ran MiXCR on the 5' RACE reads; one entry per CDR3 protein. The sample has hundreds of thousands of distinct CDR3 sequences, roughly 48% seen once. The source is an elderly man in good health. Sequencing input: blood. V and J are TRBV4-3 and TRBJ2-7; 7 bases are a match to TRBD2. The CDR3 DNA is TGCGCCAGCAGCGGAGCGGGAGAGCAGTACTTC. As protein: CASSGAGEQYF.